The text below deals with one T cell receptor (beta chain). At one end, the junction sequence differs from germline, possibly due to a read error. There are 15 residues in the CDR3. Germline loops: CDR1 KGHSH, CDR2 LQKENI. In the source study's methods: Nucleated cell number was recorded as an estimate derived from reference gene primer amplification. TCRdb's copy holds only in-frame clones and misses some; the assay was immunoSEQ multiplex PCR. V, J and clone size are those of that table, while D and trimming were read from the DNA. The data show 180,000 or so clones, around nine tenths seen once. This record belongs to a study of blood T cell repertoires in COVID-19. Looking at the study overall: Both acute and convalescent COVID-19 samples were obtained from the United States, Italy and Spain. T cells, B-cell-depleted T cells, or PBMCs provided the cDNA or gDNA that served as material.

The chain carries TRBV18 and TRBJ1-2, with D unclear. Sequencing used peripheral blood. This sequence originates from a man in his 70s with acute or convalescent COVID-19. As DNA, the CDR3 is TGTGCCAGCGCACCGTTCCAGAATCTTAACTATGGCTACACCTTC. This gives the protein CASAPFQNLNYGYTF.